One and the same sample provided the 32 T cell receptor beta chains below, sequenced in a study of T cell responses to AZD1222 COVID-19 vaccine. Method: immunoSEQ multiplex PCR; TCRdb's copy keeps in-frame clones and lacks some. This sample has approximately 100,000 clones, with 90% found just once. The source material was peripheral blood, sampled 28 days after the second AZD1222 dose. These receptors were taken from an adult who received the AZD1222 COVID-19 vaccine.

The chain joins TRBV5-1 to TRBJ2-7; D remains unclear. The CDR3 length is 14 residues. Germline values: CDR1 SGHRS, CDR2 YFSETQ. The germline V and J ends were trimmed by 0 bases and 5 bases, with 12 bases remaining between them. The CDR3 nucleotides read TGCGCCAGCAGCTTGGTCGATTATGGAGACGAGCAGTACTTC. Its translation: CASSLVDYGDEQYF.

The chain employs TRBV28 and TRBJ1-1; tentative D call: TRBD1 (5 bases). Germline V lookup: CDR1 MDHEN, CDR2 SYDVKM. The CDR3 extends over 15 amino acids. The V end lost 1 base, the J end lost 4 bases, and 13 bases lay between the germline ends. This CDR3 reads CASSLLMGEGTEAFF. CDR3 nucleotide sequence: TGTGCCAGCAGTTTATTAATGGGGGAAGGCACTGAAGCTTTCTTT. Looking up the rest from reference TRBV28 and TRBJ1-1 gives the full variable domain: DVKVTQSSRYLVKRTGEKVFLECVQDMDHENMFWYRQDPGLGLRLIYFSYDVKMKEKGDIPEGYSVSREKKERFSLILESASTNQTSMYLCASSLLMGEGTEAFFGQGTRLTVV.

The CDR3 DNA reads TGTGCCAGCAGCTTGGAAGGGGAGACCCAGTACTTC. It is translated as CASSLEGETQYF. J is TRBJ2-5 and V is TRBV5-4; D unresolved. V lost 0 bases to trimming and J lost 5 bases, with 5 bases between them. The V gene's germline CDR1 is SGHNT and CDR2 YYREEE (reference sequence). This CDR3 region has 12 residues.

The rearrangement uses TRBV24-1 and TRBJ2-2; 9 positions match TRBD2. CDR3 length: 15 amino acids. The germline CDR1 and CDR2 sequences are KGHDR and SFDVKD. Trimming removed 9 bases from V and 0 bases from J; junction bases left unmatched: 4. CDR3 coding DNA: TGTGCCACCGCGGGGGGGGCCGCGAACACCGGGGAGCTGTTTTTT. It translates to CATAGGAANTGELFF.

The J gene is TRBJ2-7, the V gene TRBV9; D assignment may be TRBD1 or TRBD2 (5 bases each). Trimming stripped 2 bases from V and 0 bases from J, with 12 bases between. The CDR3 has 15 amino acids. CDR1 is SGDLS and CDR2 is YYNGEE in the germline V gene. DNA for the CDR3: TGTGCCAGCAGCGTTGCCGGGGCTTACTCCTACGAGCAGTACTTC. Translated, it gives CASSVAGAYSYEQYF.

The chain recombines TRBV20-1 with TRBJ1-5; D gene ambiguous. The V and J ends lost 1 base and 9 bases respectively, with 7 bases between them. Germline V gives CDR1 DFQATT, CDR2 SNEGSKA (reference sequence). This CDR3 has 11 amino acids. Here the CDR3 DNA reads TGCAGTGCTAGAGCGGACGGGCCCCAGCATTTT. It codes for CSARADGPQHF.

The chain uses TRBV18 and TRBJ2-1; unclear D gene. CDR1 and CDR2 (germline): KGHSH, LQKENI. This CDR3 is built from 20 residues. Deletions cut 2 bases from V and 0 bases from J, with 23 bases between. CDR3 coding DNA: TGTGCCAGCTCACCAGGGATTTTCGTAGGCAGCTGGAGCTCCTACAATGAGCAGTTCTTC. Protein: CASSPGIFVGSWSSYNEQFF.

The chain is built from TRBV5-1 and TRBJ2-7; 11 bases align to TRBD2. Germline-derived CDR1 and CDR2 are SGHRS and YFSETQ. V was clipped by 4 bases and J by 4 bases; unmatched bases: 7. The CDR3 has 15 amino acids. CDR3 bases: TGCGCCAGCAGCGATGGGACTAGCGGAAAATACGAGCAGTACTTC. It translates to CASSDGTSGKYEQYF.

CDR3: CASSEDLGYTF. CDR3 nucleotide sequence: TGTGCCAGCTCAGAGGACTTGGGCTACACCTTC. The rearrangement joins TRBV18 to TRBJ1-2; D is uncertain. The V gene lost 5 bases and the J gene lost 8 bases, with 9 bases spanning the gap. Germline CDR1 reads KGHSH; CDR2 reads LQKENI. This CDR3 contains 11 residues.

CDR3: CASSNPGQGAFEAFF. DNA of the CDR3: TGTGCCAGTAGTAATCCGGGACAGGGGGCCTTTGAAGCTTTCTTT. The chain joins TRBV19 to TRBJ1-1; TRBD1 matches 12 bases. J gave up 7 bases and V 4 bases, and 7 bases lay outside the gene matches. Germline CDR1 reads LNHDA; CDR2 reads SQIVND (reference sequence). The CDR3 length is 15 residues.

J is TRBJ1-1 and V is TRBV2, with a tentative D call TRBD1 (5 bases). Germline V lookup: CDR1 SNHLY, CDR2 FYNNEI. The germline V and J ends were trimmed by 1 base and 4 bases, with 10 bases remaining between them. The CDR3 has 14 residues. CDR3 residues: CASSEDQRGTEAFF. CDR3 sequence (DNA): TGTGCCAGCAGTGAAGATCAAAGGGGCACTGAAGCTTTCTTT. Together with reference TRBV2 and TRBJ1-1, the CDR3 gives the full variable domain: EPEVTQTPSHQVTQMGQEVILRCVPISNHLYFYWYRQILGQKVEFLVSFYNNEISEKSEIFDDQFSVERPDGSNFTLKIRSTKLEDSAMYFCASSEDQRGTEAFFGQGTRLTVV.

The chain combines TRBV28 with TRBJ2-1; D gene ambiguous. The CDR3 consists of 9 residues. From germline, CDR1 is MDHEN and CDR2 SYDVKM. Between the trimmed V and J ends, which lost 1 base and 15 bases, there was a span of 4 bases. The CDR3 bases are TGTGCCAGCAGTTTATTAGGGTTCTTC. Protein: CASSLLGFF.

J is TRBJ2-7 and V is TRBV7-8; D ambiguous. The germline V and J ends were trimmed by 0 bases and 3 bases, with 12 bases remaining between them. This CDR3 contains 15 residues. From germline, CDR1 is SGHVS and CDR2 FQNEAQ. The CDR3 region has the DNA TGTGCCAGCAGCTTAGCTCTAACAGAGAGCTACGAGCAGTACTTC. Translation: CASSLALTESYEQYF.

The rearrangement uses TRBV19 and TRBJ2-7; a possible D gene is TRBD1 (6 bases). Trimming left V 3 bases short and J 3 bases short, with 9 bases between. The CDR3 has 13 residues. Germline loops: CDR1 LNHDA, CDR2 SQIVND (reference sequence). As DNA, the CDR3 is TGTGCCAGTAGTATTGACAGGAGCTACGAGCAGTACTTC. This gives the protein CASSIDRSYEQYF.

The count of this clone is one. The chain combines TRBV18 with TRBJ1-1; D remains ambiguous. Trimming took 4 bases from V and 3 from J, leaving 9 bases between them. Germline CDR1 KGHSH, CDR2 LQKENI. The CDR3 covers 13 residues. CDR3 residues: CASSLDADTEAFF. The CDR3 DNA reads TGTGCCAGCTCACTCGATGCGGACACTGAAGCTTTCTTT.

The chain links TRBV6-5 to TRBJ1-2; weak D call: TRBD1 (6 bases). CDR1 and CDR2 from the germline V gene are MNHEY and SVGAGI. This CDR3 contains 13 residues. The V end was cut by 9 bases, the J end by 2 bases, with 13 bases between. DNA for the CDR3: TGTGCCAGTCGGGGGCTCGGCAACTATGGCTACACCTTC. Its protein product is CASRGLGNYGYTF.

The chain is built from TRBV11-2 and TRBJ2-1; no clear D gene. CDR1 is SGHAT and CDR2 is FQNNGV in the germline V gene. The CDR3 extends over 13 amino acids. V was cut by 5 bases and J by 4 bases, with 9 bases left in between. CDR3 region: CASSPTNYNEQFF. The CDR3 DNA sequence: TGTGCCAGCAGCCCGACAAATTACAATGAGCAGTTCTTC.

This chain connects TRBV19 to TRBJ2-5; D perhaps matches TRBD1 (5 bases). Germline V gene sequence: CDR1 LNHDA, CDR2 SQIVND (reference sequence). This CDR3 spans 15 amino acids. Trimming took off 5 bases at V and 7 bases at J, with 20 bases between the two ends. The CDR3 loop reads CASSPRQTSIMTQYF. The CDR3 DNA sequence: TGTGCCAGTAGTCCTCGACAGACCTCAATTATGACCCAGTACTTC.

V gene TRBV12-3 or TRBV12-4 combines with J gene TRBJ2-2; D assignment may be TRBD1 or TRBD2 (7 bases each). V lost 7 bases, J lost 7 bases, and 13 bases lay in between. The CDR3 runs to 13 residues. The CDR3 sequence: CASTRGGHGELFF. DNA of the CDR3: TGTGCCAGCACCAGGGGGGGCCACGGGGAGCTGTTTTTT.

The V call is TRBV2, the J call TRBJ2-1; no clear D. The CDR3 covers 12 residues. CDR1 is SNHLY, CDR2 FYNNEI, per germline. V lost 7 bases to trimming and J lost 4 bases, with 8 bases between them. CDR3 bases: TGTGCCAGCATGATCTATTACAATGAGCAGTTCTTC. Amino acid sequence: CASMIYYNEQFF.

V usage is TRBV7-2 and J usage is TRBJ2-1, with D perhaps matching TRBD1 (5 bases). V lost 5 bases and J 3 bases, leaving 11 bases between the germline ends. CDR3 length: 14 amino acids. Germline CDR1 and CDR2: SGHTA and FQGNSA. This CDR3 is CASSPKTDYNEQFF. The DNA of the CDR3 is TGTGCCAGCAGCCCAAAGACAGACTACAATGAGCAGTTCTTC.

The rearrangement uses TRBV6-1 and TRBJ2-1, with D perhaps matching TRBD1 or TRBD2 (5 bases each). The CDR3 extends over 14 amino acids. Trimming stripped 2 bases from V and 12 bases from J, with 17 bases between. Germline CDR1 and CDR2: MNHNS and SASEGT. The CDR3 nucleotides are TGTGCCAGCAGTGAACCCTTTCGGGGCATAGCGCAGTTCTTC. Amino acids: CASSEPFRGIAQFF.

The chain links TRBV2 to TRBJ1-5; D is unclear. The CDR3 runs to 13 residues. Germline V gives CDR1 SNHLY, CDR2 FYNNEI. Trimming took 7 bases from V and 3 from J, leaving 10 bases between them. The CDR3 DNA follows: TGTGCCAGCACGGCGGGGTTCAATCAGCCCCAGCATTTT. Amino acid sequence: CASTAGFNQPQHF.

The chain combines TRBV11-2 with TRBJ1-1, with D unclear. Per germline, CDR1 SGHAT and CDR2 FQNNGV. V shed 4 bases and J shed 0 bases, with 6 bases lying between them. The CDR3 covers 13 residues. CDR3 sequence reads: CASSSGLNTEAFF. CDR3 nucleotides: TGTGCCAGCAGCTCGGGCCTGAACACTGAAGCTTTCTTT. The variable domain in full, with the rest retrieved from reference TRBV11-2 and TRBJ1-1, is EAGVAQSPRYKIIEKRQSVAFWCNPISGHATLYWYQQILGQGPKLLIQFQNNGVVDDSQLPKDRFSAERLKGVDSTLKIQPAKLEDSAVYLCASSSGLNTEAFFGQGTRLTVV.

Here the CDR3 DNA reads TGTGCCATCAGTGAGGCCCAGGGCCATCAGCCCCAGCATTTT. Its translation is CAISEAQGHQPQHF. The chain joins TRBV10-3 to TRBJ1-5; a weak D match, TRBD1 (5 bases). The V gene lost 2 bases and the J gene lost 5 bases, with 10 bases spanning the gap. CDR1 and CDR2 (germline): ENHRY, SYGVKD. The CDR3 runs 14 residues.

The chain recombines TRBV28 with TRBJ2-3, with D unresolved. The germline V gene encodes CDR1 MDHEN and CDR2 SYDVKM. V was trimmed by 6 bases and J by 4 bases, leaving 8 bases between them. There are 12 residues in the CDR3. In nucleotides, the CDR3 is TGTGCCAGCAGGGTAACGTCAGATACGCAGTATTTT. Protein: CASRVTSDTQYF.

The chain has TRBV19 and TRBJ2-3; 10 bases align to TRBD2. The germline V gene has CDR1 LNHDA and CDR2 SQIVND (reference sequence). The CDR3 sequence is 15 residues long. Trimming took 5 bases from V and 3 from J; bases not matched to a gene: 5. The CDR3 is CASSLSGGRTDTQYF. CDR3 sequence (DNA): TGTGCCAGTAGTCTTAGCGGGGGGAGGACAGATACGCAGTATTTT.

This clone was seen a single time. V and J are TRBV10-3 and TRBJ1-2; 10 positions agree with TRBD1. CDR3 size: 15 residues. The germline V gene encodes CDR1 ENHRY and CDR2 SYGVKD. The V and J ends lost 6 bases and 2 bases, in that order; junction bases with no gene match: 6. In nucleotides, the CDR3 is TGTGCCATCAGCGGACAGGGGGGGTCGAACTATGGCTACACCTTC. Translating gives CAISGQGGSNYGYTF.

This clone was seen a handful of times. The V and J genes are TRBV5-4 and TRBJ1-4; D is unclear. Germline V gene data show CDR1 as SGHNT and CDR2 as YYREEE (reference sequence). V was trimmed by 0 bases and J by 8 bases, leaving 11 bases between them. This CDR3 has 14 residues. CDR3 loop: CASSLASAREKLFF. DNA for the CDR3: TGTGCCAGCAGCTTGGCCTCGGCCCGGGAAAAACTGTTTTTT.

The CDR3 coding sequence is TGTGCCAGCAGTTACCAGGGGGAGGACAAAAACATTCAGTACTTC. Translation gives CASSYQGEDKNIQYF. This chain uses TRBV27 with TRBJ2-4; a weak D match, TRBD1 (7 bases). Trimming took off 4 bases at V and 3 bases at J, with 13 bases between the two ends. The CDR3 spans 15 residues. Germline V CDR1 and CDR2: MNHEY, SMNVEV (reference sequence).

This chain links TRBV7-2 with TRBJ1-2; D is perhaps TRBD1 (6 bases). Germline V CDR1 and CDR2: SGHTA, FQGNSA. This CDR3 has 14 residues. V was clipped by 5 bases and J by 7 bases, with 17 bases between them. The CDR3 here is CASSPTKTGSGYTF. CDR3 nucleotides: TGTGCCAGCAGCCCTACTAAGACAGGATCTGGCTACACCTTC.

The sample holds one count of this clone. The J gene is TRBJ1-4, the V gene TRBV5-1, with 10 bases aligning to TRBD1. The CDR3 sequence is 16 residues long. CDR1 and CDR2 from the germline V gene are SGHRS and YFSETQ. The junction had 5 bases not matched to a gene; V was cut back by 2 bases and J by 4 bases. The CDR3, as DNA: TGCGCCAGCAGCTTAGTCGGACAGGGGGTTAATGAAAAACTGTTTTTT. Protein product: CASSLVGQGVNEKLFF.